These T cell receptor beta chains were read from a single sample in a study of blood T cell repertoires in COVID-19. Produced via immunoSEQ multiplex PCR; TCRdb's table is partial and in-frame only. The sample lists 200,000 to 250,000 clones, roughly 84% occurring once. Sequencing used peripheral blood. These receptors were obtained from a woman older than 75 with acute or convalescent COVID-19. Each CDR3 is given with its conserved first and last residue. D genes are given only for firm matches. Clone size is not always given. Where it is, it says once, few, many or a class for expanded clones.

v_gene: TRBV2; d_gene: .; j_gene: TRBJ1-6; abundance: few; CDR3aa: CASGDGTSYNSPLHF; CDR3nt: TGTGCCAGCGGGGATGGGACTTCCTATAATTCACCCCTCCACTTT
v_gene: TRBV6-5; d_gene: TRBD1; j_gene: TRBJ1-2; abundance: .; CDR3aa: CASSRTGLSYGYTF; CDR3nt: TGTGCCAGCAGCAGGACAGGGCTGAGTTATGGCTACACCTTC
v_gene: TRBV9; d_gene: TRBD1; j_gene: TRBJ1-3; abundance: once; CDR3aa: CASSVAGQVFSGNTIYF; CDR3nt: TGTGCCAGCAGCGTAGCGGGACAGGTATTCTCTGGAAACACCATATATTTT
v_gene: TRBV5-1; d_gene: .; j_gene: TRBJ1-1; abundance: .; CDR3aa: CASSLGQGYTEAFF; CDR3nt: TGCGCCAGCAGCTTGGGCCAGGGTTACACTGAAGCTTTCTTT
v_gene: TRBV4-1; d_gene: .; j_gene: TRBJ1-5; abundance: few; CDR3aa: CASSQGDTSNQPQHF; CDR3nt: TGCGCCAGCAGCCAGGGTGACACTTCGAATCAGCCCCAGCATTTT
v_gene: TRBV7-7; d_gene: .; j_gene: TRBJ2-5; abundance: .; CDR3aa: CASSLRGQETQYF; CDR3nt: TGTGCCAGCAGCTTACGGGGTCAAGAGACCCAGTACTTC
v_gene: TRBV5-1; d_gene: TRBD1; j_gene: TRBJ1-4; abundance: .; CDR3aa: CASSAGQGGEKLFF; CDR3nt: TGCGCCAGCAGCGCGGGACAGGGAGGAGAAAAACTGTTTTTT
v_gene: TRBV6-6; d_gene: TRBD1; j_gene: TRBJ1-2; abundance: .; CDR3aa: CASSLGTGNYGYTF; CDR3nt: TGTGCCAGCAGTTTGGGGACAGGGAACTATGGCTACACCTTC
v_gene: TRBV6-6; d_gene: TRBD1; j_gene: TRBJ1-1; abundance: few; CDR3aa: CASSRGQKPLNTEAFF; CDR3nt: TGTGCCAGCAGCCGGGGACAGAAACCTCTGAACACTGAAGCTTTCTTT
v_gene: TRBV5-6; d_gene: TRBD1; j_gene: TRBJ1-2; abundance: .; CDR3aa: CASSPRGQGNTF; CDR3nt: TGTGCCAGCAGCCCAAGGGGACAGGGAAACACCTTC
v_gene: TRBV4-2; d_gene: TRBD2; j_gene: TRBJ2-3; abundance: once; CDR3aa: CASSQDRASGGSTDTQYF; CDR3nt: TGTGCCAGCAGCCAAGATAGGGCTAGCGGGGGATCCACAGATACGCAGTATTTT
v_gene: TRBV2; d_gene: .; j_gene: TRBJ1-1; abundance: .; CDR3aa: CASTLSGIEAFF; CDR3nt: TGTGCCAGCACCCTATCGGGGATTGAAGCTTTCTTT
v_gene: TRBV6-5; d_gene: .; j_gene: TRBJ1-1; abundance: .; CDR3aa: CASSYLRIAWNTEAFF; CDR3nt: TGTGCCAGCAGTTACTTACGAATCGCGTGGAACACTGAAGCTTTCTTT
v_gene: TRBV5-4; d_gene: .; j_gene: TRBJ2-2; abundance: .; CDR3aa: CASSPPDRGNTGELFF; CDR3nt: TGTGCCAGCAGCCCCCCGGACAGAGGGAACACCGGGGAGCTGTTTTTT
v_gene: TRBV6-5; d_gene: .; j_gene: TRBJ2-7; abundance: once; CDR3aa: CASNKAGLEQYF; CDR3nt: TGTGCCAGCAACAAAGCAGGACTCGAGCAGTACTTC
v_gene: TRBV2; d_gene: .; j_gene: TRBJ1-1; abundance: .; CDR3aa: CASKPLEGNTEAFF; CDR3nt: TGTGCCAGCAAACCCCTAGAGGGGAACACTGAAGCTTTCTTT
v_gene: TRBV2; d_gene: TRBD1; j_gene: TRBJ1-1; abundance: .; CDR3aa: CASRTDRGRSTFF; CDR3nt: TGTGCCAGCAGAACAGACAGGGGGCGAAGCACTTTCTTT
v_gene: TRBV28; d_gene: TRBD1; j_gene: TRBJ1-4; abundance: few; CDR3aa: CASSALDRVREKLFF; CDR3nt: TGTGCCAGCAGCGCCCTCGACAGGGTGCGGGAAAAACTGTTTTTT
v_gene: TRBV6-6; d_gene: TRBD1; j_gene: TRBJ1-4; abundance: .; CDR3aa: CASSSQGGNEKLFF; CDR3nt: TGTGCCAGCAGTTCACAGGGGGGTAATGAAAAACTGTTTTTT
v_gene: TRBV7-9; d_gene: .; j_gene: TRBJ1-1; abundance: .; CDR3aa: CASSIQGASSEAFF; CDR3nt: TGTGCCAGCAGCATACAGGGCGCTAGCTCTGAAGCTTTCTTT
v_gene: TRBV7-2; d_gene: TRBD1; j_gene: TRBJ1-6; abundance: .; CDR3aa: CASSLDRDRNSPLHF; CDR3nt: TGTGCCAGCAGCTTAGACCGGGACAGAAATTCACCCCTCCACTTT
v_gene: TRBV9; d_gene: TRBD1; j_gene: TRBJ1-2; abundance: .; CDR3aa: CASSEGSGTASHGYTF; CDR3nt: TGTGCCAGCAGCGAAGGATCCGGGACAGCGAGCCATGGCTACACCTTC
v_gene: TRBV6-6; d_gene: .; j_gene: TRBJ2-5; abundance: .; CDR3aa: CASSPPGEETQYF; CDR3nt: TGTGCCAGCAGTCCTCCCGGGGAAGAGACCCAGTACTTC
v_gene: TRBV7-9; d_gene: TRBD2; j_gene: TRBJ2-7; abundance: .; CDR3aa: CATSGGAYYEQYF; CDR3nt: TGTGCCACTAGCGGGGGGGCTTACTACGAGCAGTACTTC
v_gene: TRBV3-1/TRBV3-2; d_gene: .; j_gene: TRBJ1-1; abundance: few; CDR3aa: CASSQDWQVNTEAFF; CDR3nt: TGTGCCAGCAGCCAAGACTGGCAGGTGAACACTGAAGCTTTCTTT
v_gene: TRBV30; d_gene: .; j_gene: TRBJ1-2; abundance: few; CDR3aa: CALNRGFNYGYTF; CDR3nt: TGTGCCCTAAACCGGGGGTTTAACTATGGCTACACCTTC
v_gene: TRBV7-3; d_gene: TRBD1; j_gene: TRBJ1-6; abundance: .; CDR3aa: CASSLGQARNSPLHF; CDR3nt: TGTGCCAGCAGCCTTGGACAGGCTCGGAATTCACCCCTCCACTTT
v_gene: TRBV5-4; d_gene: TRBD1; j_gene: TRBJ1-6; abundance: .; CDR3aa: CASSLDRGNSPLHF; CDR3nt: TGTGCCAGCAGCTTGGACAGGGGGAATTCACCCCTCCACTTT
v_gene: TRBV2; d_gene: .; j_gene: TRBJ1-2; abundance: .; CDR3aa: CASSGIRETNYGYTF; CDR3nt: TGTGCCAGCAGTGGAATCAGGGAAACTAACTATGGCTACACCTTC
v_gene: TRBV28; d_gene: TRBD2; j_gene: TRBJ2-1; abundance: .; CDR3aa: CASSLGGGEFREQFF; CDR3nt: TGTGCCAGCAGTTTAGGCGGGGGGGAGTTCCGGGAGCAGTTCTTC
v_gene: TRBV9; d_gene: TRBD1; j_gene: TRBJ1-4; abundance: .; CDR3aa: CASSVGSGGSEKLFF; CDR3nt: TGTGCCAGCAGCGTAGGGTCAGGGGGGAGCGAAAAACTGTTTTTT
v_gene: TRBV3-1/TRBV3-2; d_gene: .; j_gene: TRBJ1-2; abundance: .; CDR3aa: CASSQDYVAGNYGYTF; CDR3nt: TGTGCCAGCAGCCAAGATTATGTTGCGGGGAACTATGGCTACACCTTC
v_gene: TRBV3-1/TRBV3-2; d_gene: .; j_gene: TRBJ1-4; abundance: .; CDR3aa: CASSQGTSKRASRGGEKLFF; CDR3nt: TGTGCCAGCAGCCAAGGGACTTCCAAGAGGGCGAGTCGGGGAGGTGAAAAACTGTTTTTT
v_gene: TRBV5-1; d_gene: TRBD1; j_gene: TRBJ1-1; abundance: .; CDR3aa: CASSQGQGMNTEAFF; CDR3nt: TGCGCCAGCAGCCAAGGACAGGGAATGAACACTGAAGCTTTCTTT
v_gene: TRBV6-5; d_gene: TRBD1; j_gene: TRBJ1-1; abundance: .; CDR3aa: CASSTGGWNTEAFF; CDR3nt: TGTGCCAGCAGTACAGGGGGCTGGAACACTGAAGCTTTCTTT
v_gene: TRBV18; d_gene: TRBD1; j_gene: TRBJ2-7; abundance: .; CDR3aa: CASSPGTGVSYEQYF; CDR3nt: TGTGCCAGCTCACCCGGGACAGGGGTTTCCTACGAGCAGTACTTC
v_gene: TRBV5-8; d_gene: .; j_gene: TRBJ2-7; abundance: .; CDR3aa: CATLDQGNLNEQYF; CDR3nt: TGTGCCACCCTTGACCAGGGAAATTTGAACGAGCAGTACTTC
v_gene: TRBV4-2; d_gene: .; j_gene: TRBJ1-1; abundance: .; CDR3aa: CASSQDPLQSTTEAFF; CDR3nt: TGTGCCAGCAGCCAAGATCCTTTACAGTCAACCACTGAAGCTTTCTTT
v_gene: TRBV4-1; d_gene: TRBD1; j_gene: TRBJ2-1; abundance: .; CDR3aa: CASSQEYGQGAFEQFF; CDR3nt: TGCGCCAGCAGCCAAGAGTATGGACAGGGGGCTTTTGAGCAGTTCTTC
v_gene: TRBV30; d_gene: .; j_gene: TRBJ1-2; abundance: .; CDR3aa: CAWSASRTATNYGYTF; CDR3nt: TGTGCCTGGAGTGCCTCGAGGACAGCGACGAACTATGGCTACACCTTC